The 27 T cell receptor beta chains below come from one sample, sequenced in a study of CD8 T cells in Susac syndrome. With random hexamers, reverse transcription was performed on about 0.5 to 1 ug of RNA. TCRdb processed the immunoSEQ multiplex PCR reads anew with MiXCR; each CDR3 protein has one entry. Seen here are about 150,000 distinct CDR3 sequences, roughly 94% observed once, and the top ten hold 0.2% to 0.25%. Sequencing input: CD8+ T cells from PBMCs. The receptors were gathered from a human donor with multiple sclerosis.

This clonotype has just one count. V usage is TRBV20-1 and J usage is TRBJ2-7, with D perhaps TRBD2 (6 bases). CDR1 is DFQATT, CDR2 SNEGSKA, per germline (reference sequence). The CDR3 runs 14 residues. V was trimmed by 0 bases and J by 2 bases, leaving 11 bases between them. CDR3 DNA sequence: TGCAGTGCTAGAGATCTCGGGGGAACCTACGAGCAGTACTTC. This codes for CSARDLGGTYEQYF.

The J gene is TRBJ2-3, the V gene TRBV11-2; TRBD1 matches 7 bases. Germline trimming cut 2 bases from V and 6 bases from J; bases unmatched to any gene: 11. Germline CDR1 and CDR2: SGHAT and FQNNGV. This CDR3 contains 16 residues. This CDR3 is CASSLSWTGPFDTQYF. The CDR3 nucleotides are TGTGCCAGCAGCTTATCCTGGACAGGCCCCTTTGATACGCAGTATTTT.

This chain uses TRBV5-6 with TRBJ2-7; D gene uncertain. This CDR3 has 12 amino acids. Germline V gene data show CDR1 as SGHDT and CDR2 as YYEEEE. With 4 bases removed from V and 6 bases from J, the gap between germline ends came to 11 bases. Here the CDR3 reads CASSIGGGEQYF. The CDR3 region has the DNA TGTGCCAGCAGCATAGGTGGCGGCGAGCAGTACTTC. Full variable domain (outside the CDR3, taken from reference TRBV5-6 and TRBJ2-7): DAGVTQSPTHLIKTRGQQVTLRCSPKSGHDTVSWYQQALGQGPQFIFQYYEEEERQRGNFPDRFSGHQFPNYSSELNVNALLLGDSALYLCASSIGGGEQYFGPGTRLTVT.

V usage is TRBV6-6 and J usage is TRBJ2-5; a possible D gene is TRBD1 (6 bases). Trimming took 0 bases from V and 4 from J, leaving 12 bases between them. Germline V gene data show CDR1 as MNHNY and CDR2 as SVGAGI (reference sequence). CDR3 length equals 15 residues. CDR3 sequence reads: CASSYSSGVRETQYF. CDR3 sequence (DNA): TGTGCCAGCAGTTACTCCTCAGGGGTTCGAGAGACCCAGTACTTC.

The rearrangement links TRBV2 to TRBJ1-1, with D unclear. CDR1 SNHLY and CDR2 FYNNEI come from the germline V gene. V was clipped by 4 bases and J by 0 bases, with 15 bases between them. There are 16 residues in the CDR3. For the CDR3, the DNA is TGTGCCAGCAGTGGACGGCGGGTGGGGTTGAACACTGAAGCTTTCTTT. This encodes CASSGRRVGLNTEAFF.

The J gene is TRBJ1-2, the V gene TRBV20-1; D ambiguous. V was shortened by 2 bases and J by 3 bases, with 13 bases between the two germline ends. The germline CDR1 and CDR2 sequences are DFQATT and SNEGSKA (reference sequence). The CDR3 consists of 14 residues. The CDR3 DNA sequence: TGCAGTGCTAGATATGAGGCAGCATACTATGGCTACACCTTC. It codes for CSARYEAAYYGYTF.

J is TRBJ2-1 and V is TRBV28; TRBD2 matches at 12 bases. J gave up 5 bases and V 6 bases, and 11 bases lay outside the gene matches. CDR1 and CDR2 (germline): MDHEN, SYDVKM. CDR3 length equals 17 residues. The CDR3 coding sequence is TGTGCCAGCAGCTCGGCCCAGACTAGCGGGGGAAACAATGAGCAGTTCTTC. Translated, it gives CASSSAQTSGGNNEQFF. Variable domain in full (rest from reference TRBV28 and TRBJ2-1): DVKVTQSSRYLVKRTGEKVFLECVQDMDHENMFWYRQDPGLGLRLIYFSYDVKMKEKGDIPEGYSVSREKKERFSLILESASTNQTSMYLCASSSAQTSGGNNEQFFGPGTRLTVL.

This chain joins TRBV2 and TRBJ2-7; no clear D gene. Trimming removed 8 bases at V and 6 bases at J, with 11 bases between. Germline loops: CDR1 SNHLY, CDR2 FYNNEI. The CDR3 loop spans 11 amino acids. For the CDR3, the DNA is TGTGCCAGCCCGGCGGCCGGCGAGCAGTACTTC. It specifies CASPAAGEQYF.

The chain uses TRBV30 and TRBJ1-6; D not resolved. Per the germline V gene, CDR1 is GTSNPN and CDR2 is SVGIG (reference sequence). Trimming removed 1 base from V and 7 bases from J, with 5 bases in between. The CDR3 runs 12 residues. The CDR3 nucleotides read TGTGCCTGGAGTGGCATCAATTCACCCCTCCACTTT. Protein sequence: CAWSGINSPLHF. The full variable domain, completed using reference TRBV30 and TRBJ1-6, is SQTIHQWPATLVQPVGSPLSLECTVEGTSNPNLYWYRQAAGRGLQLLFYSVGIGQISSEVPQNLSASRPQDRQFILSSKKLLLSDSGFYLCAWSGINSPLHFGNGTRLTVT.

The chain is built from TRBV11-2 and TRBJ1-1, with 7 bases that match TRBD1. Germline V gene data show CDR1 as SGHAT and CDR2 as FQNNGV. The CDR3 runs 13 residues. V lost 5 bases, J lost 5 bases, and 5 bases stayed unmatched. The CDR3 sequence is CASSRTGLTEAFF. The CDR3 DNA reads TGTGCCAGCAGCCGGACAGGACTGACTGAAGCTTTCTTT.

This chain connects TRBV29-1 to TRBJ2-1, with 10 bases that match TRBD2. This CDR3 contains 16 residues. V was pared by 3 bases and J by 8 bases, with 13 bases of the junction left unmatched. The V gene's germline CDR1 is SQVTM and CDR2 ANQGSEA. Here the CDR3 DNA reads TGCAGCGTTGAGTTGTTTGGAGCGGGGGGGCCCCATGAGCAGTTCTTC. Translating gives CSVELFGAGGPHEQFF.

This chain joins TRBV4-3 and TRBJ2-3; 7 nucleotides align to TRBD2. V lost 0 bases to trimming and J lost 2 bases; unmatched junction nucleotides: 11. Germline values: CDR1 LGHNA, CDR2 YSLEER. The length of the CDR3 is 18 residues. The DNA of the CDR3 is TGCGCCAGCAGCCAAGATATTTCGGGAAGCGGGGCCACAGATACGCAGTATTTT. It translates to CASSQDISGSGATDTQYF.

The chain uses TRBV7-9 and TRBJ2-2; a weak D match, TRBD2 (6 bases). The CDR3 covers 17 residues. The germline gives CDR1 SEHNR, CDR2 FQNEAQ (reference sequence). V lost 7 bases and J lost 2, with 20 bases in between. The CDR3 region is CASKPSREAFNTGELFF. CDR3 nucleotides: TGTGCCAGCAAACCCTCCAGGGAGGCCTTTAACACCGGGGAGCTGTTTTTT.

This clonotype was counted once. The V gene is TRBV13, the J gene TRBJ2-7, with 8 bases matching TRBD2. Germline loops: CDR1 PRHDT, CDR2 FYEKMQ (reference sequence). The CDR3 is 15 residues long. The ends lost 3 bases at V and 2 bases at J; junction bases unmatched: 6. CDR3: CASSFVAGPPYEQYF. For the CDR3, the DNA is TGTGCCAGCAGCTTTGTAGCGGGGCCCCCCTACGAGCAGTACTTC.

The J gene is TRBJ2-7, the V gene TRBV2; 10 nucleotides match TRBD2. Per germline, CDR1 SNHLY and CDR2 FYNNEI. The CDR3 totals 16 residues. The V segment lost 2 bases and the J segment 2 bases; nucleotides outside the gene matches: 6. The CDR3: CASSESTSGDTYEQYF. CDR3 DNA sequence: TGTGCCAGCAGTGAAAGTACTAGCGGGGACACCTACGAGCAGTACTTC.

This chain connects TRBV13 to TRBJ2-7, with TRBD2 matching 12 bases. The V gene end was trimmed by 5 bases and the J gene end by 4 bases; junction bases not matched to a gene: 6. Germline loops: CDR1 PRHDT, CDR2 FYEKMQ (reference sequence). This CDR3 is built from 15 residues. DNA of the CDR3: TGTGCCAGCAGCCCAAGGACTAGCGGGGAGTACGAGCAGTACTTC. Protein product: CASSPRTSGEYEQYF. The full variable domain, with the rest looked up from reference TRBV13 and TRBJ2-7, is AAGVIQSPRHLIKEKRETATLKCYPIPRHDTVYWYQQGPGQDPQFLISFYEKMQSDKGSIPDRFSAQQFSDYHSELNMSSLELGDSALYFCASSPRTSGEYEQYFGPGTRLTVT.

This chain connects TRBV7-8 to TRBJ2-1; TRBD2 might be the D (6 bases). The V and J ends lost 7 bases and 12 bases respectively, with 16 bases between them. Germline values: CDR1 SGHVS, CDR2 FQNEAQ. This CDR3 is 12 amino acids long. CDR3 sequence (DNA): TGTGCCAGCACCGGGACTGGCGACGTGCAGTTCTTC. Protein sequence: CASTGTGDVQFF.

The chain is built from TRBV7-9 and TRBJ2-5; the D call may be TRBD1 or TRBD2 (5 bases each). The V gene lost 4 bases and the J gene lost 4 bases, with 7 bases spanning the gap. The CDR3 is 12 amino acids. Per the germline V gene, CDR1 is SEHNR and CDR2 is FQNEAQ (reference sequence). The CDR3 region has the DNA TGTGCCAGCAGCTATGGGGGAGAGACCCAGTACTTC. Protein product: CASSYGGETQYF.

This clonotype was detected once. CDR3 in DNA: TGCGCCAGCAGCTTTGGACTAGCGGGGAATACCTACGAGCAGTACTTC. This encodes CASSFGLAGNTYEQYF. V is TRBV5-1 and J is TRBJ2-7; 12 nucleotides agree with TRBD2. Germline CDR1 and CDR2: SGHRS and YFSETQ. With 2 bases clipped from V and 2 bases from J, the junction kept 5 bases outside the gene matches. This CDR3 has 16 residues.

This clonotype has just one count. V gene TRBV20-1 combines with J gene TRBJ2-7; no reliable D call. The germline gives CDR1 DFQATT, CDR2 SNEGSKA (reference sequence). Trimming shortened V by 7 bases and J by 5 bases, and 21 bases separated the two germline ends. The CDR3 length is 14 residues. CDR3 sequence reads: CSVKPETSAHEQYF. The CDR3 DNA reads TGCAGTGTAAAACCCGAGACAAGCGCCCACGAGCAGTACTTC.

This clonotype has only one observation. The rearrangement joins TRBV29-1 to TRBJ1-2; 9 nucleotides match TRBD1. The J segment lost 2 bases and the V segment lost 7 bases, leaving 5 bases of the junction unmatched. The CDR3 has 13 residues. Germline V lookup: CDR1 SQVTM, CDR2 ANQGSEA. The DNA of the CDR3 is TGCAGCGCCGACAGGGGGGGAAACTATGGCTACACCTTC. As protein: CSADRGGNYGYTF.

V is TRBV6-6 and J is TRBJ2-7; D is perhaps TRBD1 (6 bases). V was trimmed by 4 bases and J by 4 bases, leaving 11 bases between them. Germline CDR1 reads MNHNY; CDR2 reads SVGAGI (reference sequence). The length of the CDR3 is 13 residues. The CDR3 DNA sequence: TGTGCCAGCAGTTCAGGGGTAGGTTACGAGCAGTACTTC. Its protein is CASSSGVGYEQYF.

The chain employs TRBV25-1 and TRBJ2-7, with D perhaps TRBD1 (7 bases). The V end lost 4 bases, the J end lost 0 bases, and 16 bases lay between the germline ends. This CDR3 spans 16 amino acids. Germline CDR1 reads MGHDK; CDR2 reads SYGVNS. DNA for the CDR3: TGTGCCAGCAGTGGGGTCGGACAGGACTACTCCTACGAGCAGTACTTC. Its translation is CASSGVGQDYSYEQYF.

CDR3 in amino acids: CASNDPDRAWGNEQFF. CDR3 coding DNA: TGTGCCAGCAACGACCCCGACAGGGCCTGGGGCAATGAGCAGTTCTTC. The chain has TRBV12-3 or TRBV12-4 and TRBJ2-1; 7 bases map to TRBD1. Trimming took 7 bases from V and 6 from J; bases not matched to a gene: 15. There are 16 residues in the CDR3.

V gene TRBV18 combines with J gene TRBJ2-5; D may be TRBD2 (5 bases). V dropped 0 bases and J dropped 1 base, with 9 bases sitting between them. The germline CDR1 and CDR2 sequences are KGHSH and LQKENI. The CDR3 extends over 15 amino acids. CDR3 residues: CASSPPPRGQETQYF. DNA of the CDR3: TGTGCCAGCTCACCACCGCCCCGGGGCCAAGAGACCCAGTACTTC. Filled out from reference TRBV18 and TRBJ2-5, the complete variable domain reads NAGVMQNPRHLVRRRGQEARLRCSPMKGHSHVYWYRQLPEEGLKFMVYLQKENIIDESGMPKERFSAEFPKEGPSILRIQQVVRGDSAAYFCASSPPPRGQETQYFGPGTRLLVL.

The J gene is TRBJ2-1, the V gene TRBV13; TRBD1 might be the D (6 bases). Per germline, CDR1 PRHDT and CDR2 FYEKMQ (reference sequence). The CDR3 is 15 amino acids. The germline V and J ends were trimmed by 5 bases and 3 bases, with 14 bases remaining between them. The CDR3 is CASSRRTAFYNEQFF. The DNA for the CDR3 is TGTGCCAGCAGCCGCCGGACAGCCTTCTACAATGAGCAGTTCTTC.

The chain employs TRBV20-1 and TRBJ2-7; 7 bases align to TRBD2. V lost 1 base and J lost 3; bases outside the gene matches: 3. CDR3 length: 13 residues. Germline CDR1 reads DFQATT; CDR2 reads SNEGSKA (reference sequence). The CDR3 DNA is TGCAGTGCTAGAGGACTAGCTGGCTACGAGCAGTACTTC. As protein: CSARGLAGYEQYF.